What follows are 20 T cell receptor beta chains derived from one specimen sequenced in a study of human T cells and chemical hapten exposure (TCRdb year 2021). The library relied on RACE. The sequencer listed for this sample is NextSeq 500. The raw public data were reprocessed by TCRdb itself: fastp quality trimming at Q25, MiXCR clonotype calling, in-frame beta chains only. Rows are unified per CDR3 protein, each entry keeping the most common DNA and genes. The sample has 95,000 to 150,000 distinct CDR3 sequences on record, around 11% of them singletons. The ten largest account for roughly 2.3% of the sample. The meaning of the sample's time point label: patch test 3, about 24 weeks after DPC sensitization. Per the publication, the treatment or condition label means: therapeutic diphenylcyclopropenone sensitization with weekly scalp DPC. The source was whole blood, collected in connection with sensitization to the hapten diphenylcyclopropenone (DPC). All receptors derive from a woman aged 45 to 65 with alopecia areata. Some clones in this sample may be carry-over from other donors' samples.

This clonotype showed up just a few times. The rearrangement links TRBV6-5 to TRBJ1-4, with D perhaps matching TRBD1 (5 bases). CDR3 length: 15 amino acids. Looked up from germline, CDR1 is MNHEY and CDR2 is SVGAGI. Trimming took 4 bases from V and 8 from J, leaving 17 bases between them. This CDR3 reads CASSSGGGVEEKLFF. CDR3 sequence (DNA): TGTGCCAGCAGTTCTGGTGGAGGGGTAGAAGAAAAACTGTTTTTT.

V gene TRBV9 combines with J gene TRBJ2-6; D remains unclear. This CDR3 has 15 amino acids. Trimming stripped 0 bases from V and 6 bases from J, with 10 bases between. Germline CDR1 is SGDLS and CDR2 is YYNGEE. The CDR3 nucleotides read TGTGCCAGCAGCGTAGAAGGGTCGGTGGCCAACGTCCTGACTTTC. Translated, it gives CASSVEGSVANVLTF.

The V gene is TRBV28, the J gene TRBJ1-1, with 11 nucleotides matching TRBD1. The V and J ends lost 5 bases and 5 bases, in that order; junction bases with no gene match: 7. Germline V gene data show CDR1 as MDHEN and CDR2 as SYDVKM. CDR3 length: 15 residues. The CDR3, as DNA: TGTGCCAGCAGTGAGGACAGGGGGCTTTTTACTGAAGCTTTCTTT. Residues: CASSEDRGLFTEAFF.

As for this clonotype: A much larger clonotype is one base distant, so this may be a read error. The chain is built from TRBV29-1 and TRBJ1-5; D is perhaps TRBD1 (5 bases). From germline, CDR1 is SQVTM and CDR2 ANQGSEA. The CDR3 is made up of 12 amino acids. The CDR3 is CSARDSNQPQRF. CDR3 nucleotides: TGCAGCGCCAGGGATAGCAATCAGCCCCAGCGTTTT.

This clonotype occurred many times. The chain joins TRBV19 to TRBJ1-5, with D uncertain. CDR1 and CDR2 (germline): LNHDA, SQIVND (reference sequence). Trimming shortened V by 7 bases and J by 0 bases, and 7 bases separated the two germline ends. The CDR3 sequence is 13 residues long. The CDR3, as DNA: TGTGCCAGTACCAGTTATAGCAATCAGCCCCAGCATTTT. Amino acid sequence: CASTSYSNQPQHF.

The chain is built from TRBV6-6 and TRBJ1-2; D is unclear. The CDR3 contains 16 residues. Trimming took 4 bases from V and 6 from J, leaving 21 bases between them. Germline V gene lookup returns CDR1 MNHNY and CDR2 SVGAGI (reference sequence). The CDR3 region is CASSFTQTIPLDGYTF. CDR3 nucleotide sequence: TGTGCCAGCAGTTTTACTCAGACAATCCCCTTGGATGGCTACACCTTC.

V and J are TRBV24-1 and TRBJ2-3; D ambiguous. Deletions cut 0 bases from V and 2 bases from J, with 5 bases between. CDR1 and CDR2 from the germline V gene are KGHDR and SFDVKD. CDR3 length equals 14 residues. CDR3 protein: CATSDLRFTDTQYF. CDR3 DNA sequence: TGTGCCACCAGTGATTTGAGGTTCACAGATACGCAGTATTTT.

The chain recombines TRBV4-3 with TRBJ2-7; 8 nucleotides match TRBD1. In germline, CDR1 is LGHNA, CDR2 YSLEER. This CDR3 has 14 residues. With 2 bases clipped from V and 2 bases from J, the junction kept 2 bases outside the gene matches. The CDR3 region has the DNA TGCGCCAGCAGCCAAAGGACAGGGCCCTACGAGCAGTACTTC. Residues: CASSQRTGPYEQYF.

There are a few counts of this clonotype. The chain couples TRBV5-4 to TRBJ2-3; TRBD2 matches 8 bases. V lost 0 bases and J lost 0; bases outside the gene matches: 12. Germline V gene lookup returns CDR1 SGHNT and CDR2 YYREEE (reference sequence). The CDR3 runs 19 residues. CDR3 region: CASSLAGAGGGSSTDTQYF. The DNA of the CDR3 is TGTGCCAGCAGCTTGGCCGGGGCGGGGGGCGGATCTAGCACAGATACGCAGTATTTT.

At least ten counts were recorded for this clonotype. V usage is TRBV24-1 and J usage is TRBJ2-7, with TRBD1 matching 7 bases. The CDR3 is 13 residues long. Germline lookup yields CDR1 KGHDR and CDR2 SFDVKD. V lost 9 bases to trimming and J lost 5 bases; unmatched junction nucleotides: 9. The CDR3 DNA reads TGTGCCACCGCCCAGGGACAGAATAACGAGCAGTACTTC. Translating it yields CATAQGQNNEQYF.

This clonotype was counted many times. V gene TRBV20-1 combines with J gene TRBJ2-7; 7 nucleotides agree with TRBD1. The germline gives CDR1 DFQATT, CDR2 SNEGSKA (reference sequence). There are 15 residues in the CDR3. J gave up 1 base and V 1 base, and 7 bases lay outside the gene matches. The CDR3 is CSARAASTGSYEQYF. The CDR3 region has the DNA TGCAGTGCTAGAGCTGCATCGACAGGGTCCTACGAGCAGTACTTC.

This clonotype appeared a few times. This chain connects TRBV20-1 to TRBJ2-7, with D uncertain. V gave up 0 bases and J gave up 0 bases, with 12 bases separating them. Germline V lookup: CDR1 DFQATT, CDR2 SNEGSKA (reference sequence). The CDR3 loop spans 15 amino acids. The CDR3 DNA sequence: TGCAGTGCTAGAGATATGGCGACCAGCTCCTACGAGCAGTACTTC. Translated, it gives CSARDMATSSYEQYF.

This clonotype was counted only a few times. The chain is built from TRBV21-1 and TRBJ1-3; whether TRBD1, the table's D call, matches the DNA was not checked. TRBV21-1 is described as a pseudogene. This CDR3 has 17 residues. The CDR3 DNA reads as TGTGCCAGCAGCGGGCGGGACCCCCAGAACTCTGGAAACACCATATATTTT. It codes for CASSGRDPQNSGNTIYF.

This clonotype was seen many times. V gene TRBV5-1 combines with J gene TRBJ2-2; the D call may be TRBD1 or TRBD2 (6 bases each). The germline gives CDR1 SGHRS, CDR2 YFSETQ. V gave up 1 base and J gave up 1 base, with 11 bases separating them. There are 16 residues in the CDR3. The CDR3 here is CASSLTGRMNTGELFF. CDR3 DNA sequence: TGCGCCAGCAGCTTGACAGGGAGGATGAACACCGGGGAGCTGTTTTTT.

There are a few counts of this clonotype. V usage is TRBV12-3 or TRBV12-4 and J usage is TRBJ2-1, with 8 bases that match TRBD1. After removal of 9 bases from V and 9 bases from J, the junction contained 13 bases not matched to a gene. The CDR3 is 14 residues long. This CDR3 is CASIISGGSGEQFF. CDR3 nucleotides: TGTGCCAGTATAATCTCAGGGGGCTCGGGTGAGCAGTTCTTC.

The chain joins TRBV20-1 to TRBJ1-6; no clear D gene. The CDR3 is made up of 13 amino acids. Trimming shortened V by 2 bases and J by 7 bases, and 9 bases separated the two germline ends. Germline-derived CDR1 and CDR2 are DFQATT and SNEGSKA (reference sequence). The CDR3 coding sequence is TGCAGTGCTAGAAAGGACGGGAATTCACCCCTCCACTTT. This translates into CSARKDGNSPLHF.

In nucleotides, the CDR3 is TGTGCCAGCACTTCCGGGACGGAACTGACCAACGTCCTGACTTTC. The encoded protein is CASTSGTELTNVLTF. The chain uses TRBV7-8 and TRBJ2-6, with D perhaps TRBD1 or TRBD2 (5 bases each). Deletions cut 7 bases from V and 8 bases from J, with 18 bases between. The CDR3 extends over 15 amino acids. Per germline, CDR1 SGHVS and CDR2 FQNEAQ.

This clonotype was counted a few times. The rearrangement links TRBV5-1 to TRBJ1-1; 9 bases match TRBD1. The CDR3 sequence is 15 residues long. The ends lost 4 bases at V and 0 bases at J; junction bases unmatched: 4. CDR1 and CDR2 from the germline V gene are SGHRS and YFSETQ. The CDR3 region has the DNA TGCGCCAGCAGCCCCACAGGGGGCCTGAACACTGAAGCTTTCTTT. Protein sequence: CASSPTGGLNTEAFF.

This clonotype was seen repeatedly, ten times or more. V is TRBV7-8 and J is TRBJ2-1; 14 nucleotides line up with TRBD2. Germline assignment: CDR1 SGHVS and CDR2 FQNEAQ. The CDR3 extends over 16 amino acids. With V trimmed by 1 base and J by 8 bases, 4 bases remained unmatched. As DNA, the CDR3 is TGTGCCAGCAGCTTAGGGACTAGCGGGAGGTCCCATGAGCAGTTCTTC. This codes for CASSLGTSGRSHEQFF.

The chain joins TRBV9 to TRBJ2-7; TRBD1 agrees at 7 bases. The germline V gene has CDR1 SGDLS and CDR2 YYNGEE. CDR3 size: 15 residues. The junction had 6 bases not matched to a gene; V was cut back by 0 bases and J by 3 bases. In nucleotides, the CDR3 is TGTGCCAGCAGCGTAGTCTCAGGGGGTATCTACGAGCAGTACTTC. Translated: CASSVVSGGIYEQYF.